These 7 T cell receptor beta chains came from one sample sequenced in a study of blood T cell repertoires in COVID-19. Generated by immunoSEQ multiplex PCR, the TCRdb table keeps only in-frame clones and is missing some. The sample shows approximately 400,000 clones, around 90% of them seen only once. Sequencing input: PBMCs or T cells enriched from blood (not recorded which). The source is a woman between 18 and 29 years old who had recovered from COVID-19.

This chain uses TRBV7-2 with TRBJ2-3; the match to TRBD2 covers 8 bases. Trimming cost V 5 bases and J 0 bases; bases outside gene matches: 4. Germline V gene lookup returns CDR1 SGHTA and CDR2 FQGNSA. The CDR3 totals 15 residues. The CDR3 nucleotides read TGTGCCAGCAGCGAACTAGCGGTGAGCACAGATACGCAGTATTTT. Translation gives CASSELAVSTDTQYF.

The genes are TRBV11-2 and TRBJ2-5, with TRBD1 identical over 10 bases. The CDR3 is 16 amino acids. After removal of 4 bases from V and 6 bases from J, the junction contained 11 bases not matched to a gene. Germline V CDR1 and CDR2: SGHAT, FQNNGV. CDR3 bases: TGTGCCAGCAGCTCATCTCGGGACAGGGGAGGAAAGACCCAGTACTTC. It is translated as CASSSSRDRGGKTQYF.

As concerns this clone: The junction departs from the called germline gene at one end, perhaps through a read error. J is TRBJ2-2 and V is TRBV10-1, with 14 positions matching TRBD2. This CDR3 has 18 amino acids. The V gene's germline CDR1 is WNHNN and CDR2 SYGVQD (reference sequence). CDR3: CACRARLAGGPRGGELFF. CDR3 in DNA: TGCGCCTGCAGGGCCAGACTAGCGGGGGGGCCGAGGGGCGGGGAGCTGTTTTTT.

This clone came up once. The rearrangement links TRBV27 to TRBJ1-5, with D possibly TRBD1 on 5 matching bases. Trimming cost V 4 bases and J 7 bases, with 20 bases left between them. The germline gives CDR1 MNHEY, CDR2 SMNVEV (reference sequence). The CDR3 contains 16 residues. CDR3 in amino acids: CASSSYGPPGIQPQHF. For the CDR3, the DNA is TGTGCCAGCAGTTCGTACGGGCCCCCAGGGATCCAGCCCCAGCATTTT.

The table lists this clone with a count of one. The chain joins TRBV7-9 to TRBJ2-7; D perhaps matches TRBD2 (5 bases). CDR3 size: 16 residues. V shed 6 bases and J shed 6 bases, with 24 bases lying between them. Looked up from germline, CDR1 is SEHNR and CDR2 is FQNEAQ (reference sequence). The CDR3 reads CASSRAMGVGYLEQYF. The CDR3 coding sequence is TGTGCCAGCAGTCGTGCGATGGGAGTGGGCTATCTCGAGCAGTACTTC.

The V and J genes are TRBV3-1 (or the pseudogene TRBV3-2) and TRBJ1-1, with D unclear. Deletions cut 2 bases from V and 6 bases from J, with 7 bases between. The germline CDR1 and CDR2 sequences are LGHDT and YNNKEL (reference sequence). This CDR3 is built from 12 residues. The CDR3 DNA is TGTGCCAGCAGCCAACCCGGGGCTGAAGCTTTCTTT. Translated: CASSQPGAEAFF.

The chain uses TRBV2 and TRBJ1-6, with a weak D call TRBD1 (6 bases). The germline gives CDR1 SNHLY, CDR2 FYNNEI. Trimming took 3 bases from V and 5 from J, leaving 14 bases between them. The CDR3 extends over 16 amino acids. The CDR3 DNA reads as TGTGCCAGCAGTGAGCAACAGGGTTGGAATAATTCACCCCTCCACTTT. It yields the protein CASSEQQGWNNSPLHF. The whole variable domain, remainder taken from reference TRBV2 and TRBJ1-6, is EPEVTQTPSHQVTQMGQEVILRCVPISNHLYFYWYRQILGQKVEFLVSFYNNEISEKSEIFDDQFSVERPDGSNFTLKIRSTKLEDSAMYFCASSEQQGWNNSPLHFGNGTRLTVT.